This T cell receptor (beta chain) was found in a study of blood T cells in healthy people across ages. The use of a sample-barcoded 5' primer and a J-beta primer mix characterized a second PCR of 7 to 11 cycles. In TCRdb, the 5' RACE reads were re-called with MiXCR into one record per CDR3 protein. The sample includes around 1,900,000 distinct CDR3 sequences, roughly two fifths of them seen just once. This CDR3 is built from 16 residues. Germline CDR1 reads MGHDK; CDR2 reads SYGVNS. The ends were cut back, 1 base at V and 2 bases at J, with 14 bases in the middle. Total RNA, at least 5.5 micrograms per sample, came from PBMCs.

This chain uses TRBV25-1 with TRBJ2-5; no reliable D call. Sequenced material: blood. This clonotype originated in a human donor in good health. CDR3 in amino acids: CASSESGGAYQETQYF. Written as DNA, the CDR3 is TGTGCCAGCAGTGAATCGGGTGGAGCGTATCAAGAGACCCAGTACTTC.